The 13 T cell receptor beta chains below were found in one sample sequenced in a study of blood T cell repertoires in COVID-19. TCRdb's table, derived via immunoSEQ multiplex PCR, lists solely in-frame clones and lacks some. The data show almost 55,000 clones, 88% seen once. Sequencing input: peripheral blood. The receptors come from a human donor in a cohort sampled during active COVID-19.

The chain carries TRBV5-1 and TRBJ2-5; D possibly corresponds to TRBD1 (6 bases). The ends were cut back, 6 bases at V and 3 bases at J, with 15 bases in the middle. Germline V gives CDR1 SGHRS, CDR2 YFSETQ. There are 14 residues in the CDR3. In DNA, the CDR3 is TGCGCCAGCACCCCCCCGGGGACAAAAGAGACCCAGTACTTC. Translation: CASTPPGTKETQYF. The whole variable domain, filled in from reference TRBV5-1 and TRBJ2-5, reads KAGVTQTPRYLIKTRGQQVTLSCSPISGHRSVSWYQQTPGQGLQFLFEYFSETQRNKGNFPGRFSGRQFSNSRSEMNVSTLELGDSALYLCASTPPGTKETQYFGPGTRLLVL.

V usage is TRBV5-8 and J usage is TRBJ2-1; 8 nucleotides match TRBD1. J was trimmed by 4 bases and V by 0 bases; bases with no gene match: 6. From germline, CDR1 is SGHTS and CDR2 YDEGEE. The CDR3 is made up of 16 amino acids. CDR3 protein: CASSLAGTGGYNEQFF. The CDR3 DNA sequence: TGTGCCAGCAGCTTGGCCGGGACAGGCGGATACAATGAGCAGTTCTTC.

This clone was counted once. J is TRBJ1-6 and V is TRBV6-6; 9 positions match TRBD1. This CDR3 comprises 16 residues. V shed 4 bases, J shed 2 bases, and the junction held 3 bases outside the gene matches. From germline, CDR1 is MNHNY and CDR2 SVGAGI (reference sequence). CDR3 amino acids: CASSSTGGPYNSPLHF. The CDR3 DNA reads TGTGCCAGCAGTTCGACAGGGGGACCCTATAATTCACCCCTCCACTTT.

The CDR3 nucleotides are TGTGCCAGCAGTGATGCCCAGGGGACGCAAACCGGGGAGCTGTTTTTT. Its translation is CASSDAQGTQTGELFF. V and J are TRBV2 and TRBJ2-2, with D possibly TRBD1 on 6 matching bases. Looked up from germline, CDR1 is SNHLY and CDR2 is FYNNEI. Trimming removed 3 bases from V and 5 bases from J, with 16 bases in between. The CDR3 totals 16 residues.

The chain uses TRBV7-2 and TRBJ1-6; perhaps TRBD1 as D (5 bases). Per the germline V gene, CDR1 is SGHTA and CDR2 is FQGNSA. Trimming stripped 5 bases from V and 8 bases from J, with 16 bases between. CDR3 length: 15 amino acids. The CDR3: CASSPKVGHDSPLHF. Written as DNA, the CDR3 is TGTGCCAGCAGCCCTAAGGTGGGGCACGATTCACCCCTCCACTTT.

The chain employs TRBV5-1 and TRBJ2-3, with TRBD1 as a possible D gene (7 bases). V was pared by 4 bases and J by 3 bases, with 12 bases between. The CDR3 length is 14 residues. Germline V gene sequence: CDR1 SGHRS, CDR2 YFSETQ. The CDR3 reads CASSIQGGTDTQYF. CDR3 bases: TGCGCCAGCAGCATTCAGGGGGGAACAGATACGCAGTATTTT.

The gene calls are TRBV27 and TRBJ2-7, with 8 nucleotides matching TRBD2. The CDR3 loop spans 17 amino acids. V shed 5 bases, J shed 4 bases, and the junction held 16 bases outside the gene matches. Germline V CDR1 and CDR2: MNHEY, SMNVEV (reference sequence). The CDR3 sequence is CASSPTRGGSATYEQYF. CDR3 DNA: TGTGCCAGCAGTCCGACCCGGGGGGGTTCAGCAACATACGAGCAGTACTTC.

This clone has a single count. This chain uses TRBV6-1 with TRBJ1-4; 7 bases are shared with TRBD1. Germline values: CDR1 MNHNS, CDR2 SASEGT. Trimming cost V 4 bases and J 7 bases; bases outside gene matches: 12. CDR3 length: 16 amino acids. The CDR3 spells CASSVSSGTVIEKLFF. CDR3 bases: TGTGCCAGCAGTGTCAGTTCCGGGACAGTAATTGAAAAACTGTTTTTT.

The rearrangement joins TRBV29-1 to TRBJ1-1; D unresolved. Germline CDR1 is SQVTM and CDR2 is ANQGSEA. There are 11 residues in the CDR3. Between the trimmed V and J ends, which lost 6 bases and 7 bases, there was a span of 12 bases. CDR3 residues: CSVTVNFEAFF. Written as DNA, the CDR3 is TGCAGCGTCACAGTAAATTTTGAAGCTTTCTTT.

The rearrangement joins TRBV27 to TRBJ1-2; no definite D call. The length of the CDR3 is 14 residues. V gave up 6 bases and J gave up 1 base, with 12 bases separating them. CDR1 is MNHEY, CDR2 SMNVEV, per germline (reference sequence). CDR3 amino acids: CASRAIDINYGYTF. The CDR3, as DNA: TGTGCCAGCAGGGCTATCGACATTAACTATGGCTACACCTTC.

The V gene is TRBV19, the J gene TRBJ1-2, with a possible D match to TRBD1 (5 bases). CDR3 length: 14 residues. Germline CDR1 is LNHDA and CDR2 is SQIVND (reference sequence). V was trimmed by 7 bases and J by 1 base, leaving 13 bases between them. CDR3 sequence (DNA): TGTGCCAGTACCATTGGACAAGATAACTATGGCTACACCTTC. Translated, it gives CASTIGQDNYGYTF.

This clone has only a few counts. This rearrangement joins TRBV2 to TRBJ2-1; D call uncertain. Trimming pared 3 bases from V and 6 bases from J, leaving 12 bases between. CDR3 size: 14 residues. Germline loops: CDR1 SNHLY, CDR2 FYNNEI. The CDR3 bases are TGTGCCAGCAGTGATGGGCCGCCCGTCAATGAGCAGTTCTTC. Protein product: CASSDGPPVNEQFF.

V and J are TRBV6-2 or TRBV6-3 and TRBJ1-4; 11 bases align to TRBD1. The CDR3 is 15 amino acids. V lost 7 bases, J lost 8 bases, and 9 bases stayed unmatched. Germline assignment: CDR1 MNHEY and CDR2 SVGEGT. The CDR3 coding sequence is TGTGCCAGCAACCCGGACAGGGGGCATGACGAAAAACTGTTTTTT. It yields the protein CASNPDRGHDEKLFF.